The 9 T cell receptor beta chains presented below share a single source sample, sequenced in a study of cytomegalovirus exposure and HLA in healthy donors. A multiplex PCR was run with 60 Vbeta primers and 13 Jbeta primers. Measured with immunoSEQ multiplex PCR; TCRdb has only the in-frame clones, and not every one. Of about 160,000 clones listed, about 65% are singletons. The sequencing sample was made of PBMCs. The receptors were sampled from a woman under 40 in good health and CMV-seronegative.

The CDR3 region has the DNA TGTGCCTGGAGAAACACAGGGTCAACTGAAGCTTTCTTT. Translating it yields CAWRNTGSTEAFF. The genes are TRBV30 and TRBJ1-1, with D possibly matching TRBD1 (6 bases). V was pared by 3 bases and J by 5 bases, with 13 bases between. CDR3 size: 13 residues. The germline gives CDR1 GTSNPN, CDR2 SVGIG (reference sequence).

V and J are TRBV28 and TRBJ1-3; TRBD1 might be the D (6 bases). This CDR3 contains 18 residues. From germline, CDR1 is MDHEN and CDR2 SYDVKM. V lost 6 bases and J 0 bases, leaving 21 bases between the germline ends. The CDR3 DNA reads TGTGCCAGCAGCGGGAGGGGCTTTCGGGACACCTCTGGAAACACCATATATTTT. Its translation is CASSGRGFRDTSGNTIYF.

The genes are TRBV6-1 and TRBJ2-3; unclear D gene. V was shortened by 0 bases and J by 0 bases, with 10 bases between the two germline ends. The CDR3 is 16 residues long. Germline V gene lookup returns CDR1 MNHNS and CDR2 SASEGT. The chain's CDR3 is CASSEAYGTSTDTQYF. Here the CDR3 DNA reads TGTGCCAGCAGTGAAGCATACGGTACGAGCACAGATACGCAGTATTTT.

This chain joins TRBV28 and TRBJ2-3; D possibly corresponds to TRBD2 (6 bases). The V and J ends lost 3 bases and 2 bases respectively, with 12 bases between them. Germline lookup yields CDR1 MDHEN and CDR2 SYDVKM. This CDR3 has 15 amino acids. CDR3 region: CASSLGTLDTDTQYF. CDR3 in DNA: TGTGCCAGCAGTTTGGGGACTTTGGACACAGATACGCAGTATTTT.

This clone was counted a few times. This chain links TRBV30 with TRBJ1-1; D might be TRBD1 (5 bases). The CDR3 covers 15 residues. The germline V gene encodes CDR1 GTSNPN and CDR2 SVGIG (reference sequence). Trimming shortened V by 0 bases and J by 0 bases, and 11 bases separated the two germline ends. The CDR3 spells CAWSVGGILNTEAFF. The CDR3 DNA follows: TGTGCCTGGAGTGTGGGGGGGATTTTGAACACTGAAGCTTTCTTT.

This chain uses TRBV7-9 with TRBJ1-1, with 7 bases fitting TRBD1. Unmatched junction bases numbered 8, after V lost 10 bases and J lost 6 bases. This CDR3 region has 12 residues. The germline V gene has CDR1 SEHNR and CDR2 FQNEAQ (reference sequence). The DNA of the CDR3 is TGTGCCATCACCTACAGGGGACCTGAAGCTTTCTTT. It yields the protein CAITYRGPEAFF. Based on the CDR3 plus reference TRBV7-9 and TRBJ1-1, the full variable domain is DTGVSQNPRHKITKRGQNVTFRCDPISEHNRLYWYRQTLGQGPEFLTYFQNEAQLEKSRLLSDRFSAERPKGSFSTLEIQRTEQGDSAMYLCAITYRGPEAFFGQGTRLTVV.

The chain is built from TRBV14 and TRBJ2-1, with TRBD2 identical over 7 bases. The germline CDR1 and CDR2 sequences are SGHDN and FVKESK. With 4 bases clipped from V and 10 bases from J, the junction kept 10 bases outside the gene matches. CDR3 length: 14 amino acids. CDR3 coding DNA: TGTGCCAGCAGCCTAATTTTGGGGGGGAGGGAGCAGTTCTTC. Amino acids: CASSLILGGREQFF.

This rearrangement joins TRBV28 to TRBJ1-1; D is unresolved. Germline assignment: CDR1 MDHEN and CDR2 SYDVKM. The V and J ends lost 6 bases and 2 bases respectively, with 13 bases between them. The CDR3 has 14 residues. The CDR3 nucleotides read TGTGCCAGCAGGTTGGGTGGGCCCAACACTGAAGCTTTCTTT. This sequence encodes CASRLGGPNTEAFF.

DNA for the CDR3: TGTGCCAGCAGCCTAGCCGGGACACTGGGCGATGAGCAGTTCTTC. The encoded protein is CASSLAGTLGDEQFF. This sequence joins TRBV14 and TRBJ2-1; a weak D match, TRBD1 (6 bases). The CDR3 spans 15 residues. CDR1 SGHDN and CDR2 FVKESK come from the germline V gene. V dropped 4 bases and J dropped 8 bases, with 18 bases sitting between them.